The rows below give T cell receptor beta chains drawn from one sample of a study of OX40 agonist ivuxolimab in advanced cancers. Clones were sequenced by immunoSEQ multiplex PCR, and TCRdb holds only the in-frame ones, with some missing. The sample has more than 40,000 clones, about 87% seen once. Here the sequenced sample was CD4+ or CD8+ T cells sorted from blood, taken in a trial of the OX40 agonist ivuxolimab. The origin of the receptors is an adult with an advanced solid tumor such as melanoma, head and neck, liver or kidney cancer. CDR3s include the opening cysteine and the closing phenylalanine or tryptophan. The order of the fields is J gene, D gene, clone size, V gene, CDR3 protein, CDR3 DNA. A D gene is named only where the DNA matches it firmly. Expanded clones get a size class; other rows say once, few or many, or leave the size out.

TRBJ2-7 | - | - | TRBV5-6 | CASSLEVGQGFYEQYF | TGTGCCAGCAGCTTGGAAGTAGGTCAGGGTTTCTACGAGCAGTACTTC
TRBJ2-7 | - | - | TRBV5-1 | CASSPQGTYEQYF | TGCGCCAGCAGCCCGCAGGGTACCTACGAGCAGTACTTC
TRBJ1-3 | - | - | TRBV27 | CASSLGQGSGNTIYF | TGTGCCAGCAGTTTAGGGCAGGGGTCTGGAAACACCATATATTTT
TRBJ2-3 | TRBD2 | - | TRBV7-6 | CASSILAGGPSTDTQYF | TGTGCCAGCAGTATTCTAGCGGGGGGGCCGAGCACAGATACGCAGTATTTT
TRBJ2-7 | TRBD2 | - | TRBV6-1 | CAYSGGGSYEQYF | TGTGCCTACTCGGGGGGAGGGTCCTACGAGCAGTACTTC
TRBJ2-7 | - | few | TRBV19 | CASSIGGADYEQYF | TGTGCCAGTAGTATAGGGGGCGCGGACTACGAGCAGTACTTC
TRBJ2-7 | TRBD1 | - | TRBV5-4 | CASSHKWLGQGVYEQYF | TGCGCCAGCAGCCACAAGTGGCTGGGACAGGGGGTATACGAGCAGTACTTC
TRBJ2-2 | - | - | TRBV14 | CASSTLDGGRAGELFF | TGTGCCAGCAGCACGCTCGATGGGGGGCGCGCCGGGGAGCTGTTTTTT
TRBJ2-7 | TRBD2 | - | TRBV4-1 | CASSHPREGVGIYEQYF | TGCGCCAGCAGCCATCCCCGGGAGGGGGTAGGGATCTACGAGCAGTACTTC
TRBJ1-2 | - | few | TRBV7-9 | CASSSAHSYYGYTF | TGTGCCAGCAGCTCCGCTCACAGCTACTATGGCTACACCTTC
TRBJ2-1 | TRBD1 | - | TRBV27 | CASNQGVGQFF | TGTGCCAGCAACCAGGGGGTAGGGCAGTTCTTC